One and the same sample provided the 32 T cell receptor beta chains below, sequenced in a study of blood T cells in healthy people across ages. The authors ran a second PCR of roughly 7 to 11 cycles using a sample-barcoded 5' primer and a J-beta primer mix. TCRdb reanalysed the 5' RACE reads using MiXCR and keeps one entry per CDR3 protein. The sample has approximately 800,000 distinct CDR3 sequences; around half are singletons. Sequenced: blood. These receptors were taken from a man at least 80 years old in good health.

The chain recombines TRBV7-3 with TRBJ2-1, with unresolved D. With 5 bases removed from V and 6 bases from J, the gap between germline ends came to 11 bases. The CDR3 loop spans 13 amino acids. Germline V gene lookup returns CDR1 SGHTA and CDR2 FQGTGA. CDR3 in amino acids: CASSPHHGNEQFF. DNA of the CDR3: TGTGCCAGCAGCCCCCACCATGGCAATGAGCAGTTCTTC.

This clonotype was observed a few times. V and J are TRBV6-2 or TRBV6-3 and TRBJ2-4; D may be TRBD1 or TRBD2 (5 bases each). CDR3 length equals 18 residues. Trimming shortened V by 7 bases and J by 0 bases, and 22 bases separated the two germline ends. Germline V lookup: CDR1 MNHEY, CDR2 SVGEGT. The CDR3 here is CASKTGAGYRLAKNIQYF. The CDR3 bases are TGTGCCAGCAAAACCGGGGCAGGGTACCGCCTAGCCAAAAACATTCAGTACTTC.

A few counts support this clonotype. The chain recombines TRBV7-2 with TRBJ2-3, with no clear D. V was trimmed by 5 bases and J by 4 bases, leaving 13 bases between them. This CDR3 contains 14 residues. Per the germline V gene, CDR1 is SGHTA and CDR2 is FQGNSA. This CDR3 is CASSVPTSPDTQYF. CDR3 sequence (DNA): TGTGCCAGCAGCGTGCCGACAAGCCCAGATACGCAGTATTTT.

This clonotype was seen a few times. This rearrangement joins TRBV4-3 to TRBJ2-6, with D perhaps TRBD2 (5 bases). Germline V gene data show CDR1 as LGHNA and CDR2 as YSLEER. The CDR3 extends over 17 amino acids. Trimming took 2 bases from V and 2 from J, leaving 13 bases between them. The CDR3 DNA reads as TGCGCCAGCAGCCAATCCCTCGGGGATGCTGGGGCCAACGTCCTGACTTTC. This codes for CASSQSLGDAGANVLTF.

V and J are TRBV2 and TRBJ2-1; 7 bases agree with TRBD2. The CDR3 is 14 amino acids. CDR1 and CDR2 (germline): SNHLY, FYNNEI. After removal of 6 bases from V and 10 bases from J, the junction contained 12 bases not matched to a gene. CDR3: CASRKTSWSYEQFF. The CDR3 region has the DNA TGTGCCAGCAGAAAGACTAGCTGGTCCTACGAGCAGTTCTTC. The whole variable domain, remainder taken from reference TRBV2 and TRBJ2-1, is EPEVTQTPSHQVTQMGQEVILRCVPISNHLYFYWYRQILGQKVEFLVSFYNNEISEKSEIFDDQFSVERPDGSNFTLKIRSTKLEDSAMYFCASRKTSWSYEQFFGPGTRLTVL.

This chain uses TRBV5-1 with TRBJ2-7; D gene uncertain. The CDR3 runs to 15 residues. The germline V gene has CDR1 SGHRS and CDR2 YFSETQ. Trimming left V 1 base short and J 3 bases short, with 14 bases between. The CDR3 loop reads CASSLLRGANYEQYF. The CDR3 bases are TGCGCCAGCAGCTTGCTCAGAGGTGCCAACTACGAGCAGTACTTC.

The V and J genes are TRBV28 and TRBJ2-1, with TRBD2 as a possible D gene (5 bases). V lost 6 bases, J lost 7 bases, and 13 bases lay in between. The CDR3 length is 13 residues. Germline values: CDR1 MDHEN, CDR2 SYDVKM. The CDR3 is CASSSLGWNEQFF. The CDR3 region has the DNA TGTGCCAGCAGCTCACTAGGTTGGAATGAGCAGTTCTTC.

The V and J genes are TRBV7-2 and TRBJ1-1; D uncertain. The CDR3 extends over 12 amino acids. Germline CDR1 and CDR2: SGHTA and FQGNSA. Between the trimmed V and J ends, which lost 5 bases and 4 bases, there was a span of 8 bases. The CDR3 reads CASSPDTTEAFF. Here the CDR3 DNA reads TGTGCCAGCAGCCCAGACACCACTGAAGCTTTCTTT. Based on the CDR3 plus reference TRBV7-2 and TRBJ1-1, the full variable domain is GAGVSQSPSNKVTEKGKDVELRCDPISGHTALYWYRQSLGQGLEFLIYFQGNSAPDKSGLPSDRFSAERTGGSVSTLTIQRTQQEDSAVYLCASSPDTTEAFFGQGTRLTVV.

This clonotype was seen more than once but under ten times. V is TRBV25-1 and J is TRBJ2-5; D not resolved. The CDR3 is 14 residues long. V was clipped by 1 base and J by 3 bases, with 9 bases between them. Germline V gene lookup returns CDR1 MGHDK and CDR2 SYGVNS. CDR3 in amino acids: CASSEWVAEETQYF. The CDR3 coding sequence is TGTGCCAGCAGTGAATGGGTAGCCGAAGAGACCCAGTACTTC.

V and J are TRBV29-1 and TRBJ2-7; unclear D gene. Trimming left V 0 bases short and J 6 bases short, with 12 bases between. CDR3 size: 13 residues. The germline CDR1 and CDR2 sequences are SQVTM and ANQGSEA. CDR3 nucleotide sequence: TGCAGCGTTGAAGATACTGTCTCATCCGAGCAGTACTTC. Translated: CSVEDTVSSEQYF.

With regard to this clonotype: One base away lies a much larger clone, so this may be a sequencing read error. The chain combines TRBV7-8 with TRBJ2-2; tentative D call: TRBD2 (5 bases). Trimming left V 3 bases short and J 4 bases short, with 12 bases between. This CDR3 comprises 15 residues. The germline V gene has CDR1 SGHVS and CDR2 FQNEAQ. Here the CDR3 reads CASSFRRGGTGELFF. The CDR3 bases are TGTGCCAGCAGCTTCCGACGGGGTGGCACCGGGGAGCTGTTTTTT. Supplemented by reference TRBV7-8 and TRBJ2-2, the full variable domain reads GAGVSQSPRYKVAKRGQDVALRCDPISGHVSLFWYQQALGQGPEFLTYFQNEAQLDKSGLPSDRFFAERPEGSVSTLKIQRTQQEDSAVYLCASSFRRGGTGELFFGEGSRLTVL.

This clonotype was found many times. The gene calls are TRBV27 and TRBJ2-1; 13 nucleotides match TRBD2. Germline assignment: CDR1 MNHEY and CDR2 SMNVEV (reference sequence). V lost 4 bases, J lost 4 bases, and 4 bases stayed unmatched. The CDR3 runs to 16 residues. CDR3 loop: CASSWGLAGQYNEQFF. The CDR3 bases are TGTGCCAGCAGTTGGGGACTAGCGGGGCAGTACAATGAGCAGTTCTTC.

The chain couples TRBV29-1 to TRBJ2-1, with TRBD2 identical over 7 bases. Germline-derived CDR1 and CDR2 are SQVTM and ANQGSEA. This CDR3 has 13 residues. Trimming took 4 bases from V and 6 from J; bases not matched to a gene: 6. CDR3 sequence reads: CSVALAALNEQFF. The CDR3 DNA reads TGCAGCGTTGCTCTAGCGGCCCTCAATGAGCAGTTCTTC.

J is TRBJ2-1 and V is TRBV7-9, with 11 positions matching TRBD2. Per the germline V gene, CDR1 is SEHNR and CDR2 is FQNEAQ (reference sequence). This CDR3 is 17 amino acids long. V lost 1 base to trimming and J lost 13 bases; unmatched junction nucleotides: 15. CDR3 DNA sequence: TGTGCCAGCAGCTTAGATCTACTAGCGGGAGTTTCAGAGACCCAGTTCTTC. It is translated as CASSLDLLAGVSETQFF.

The genes are TRBV29-1 and TRBJ2-7, with a weak D call TRBD1 (6 bases). Trimming took 1 base from V and 3 from J, leaving 10 bases between them. This CDR3 comprises 13 residues. In germline, CDR1 is SQVTM, CDR2 ANQGSEA. In DNA form, the CDR3 reads TGCAGCGTTGAAGTACAGGGCCTCTACGAGCAGTACTTC. This codes for CSVEVQGLYEQYF.

This clonotype was observed a few times. The rearrangement links TRBV12-3 or TRBV12-4 to TRBJ1-2, with D possibly being TRBD1 (6 bases). The CDR3 has 14 residues. V was shortened by 6 bases and J by 2 bases, with 13 bases between the two germline ends. As DNA, the CDR3 is TGTGCCAGCAGCTCCGGGACACCCAACTATGGCTACACCTTC. This encodes CASSSGTPNYGYTF.

This rearrangement joins TRBV24-1 to TRBJ2-1; TRBD2 is a possible D gene (5 bases). The CDR3 is made up of 15 amino acids. The V end was cut by 5 bases, the J end by 6 bases, with 16 bases between. Germline values: CDR1 KGHDR, CDR2 SFDVKD. Here the CDR3 reads CATSAFGLAVNEQFF. In nucleotides, the CDR3 is TGTGCCACCAGTGCCTTCGGGCTAGCTGTCAATGAGCAGTTCTTC.

This clonotype showed up just a few times. This rearrangement joins TRBV7-2 to TRBJ2-1; 9 nucleotides align to TRBD1. The CDR3 runs to 15 residues. The V and J ends lost 5 bases and 8 bases, in that order; junction bases with no gene match: 10. Germline V gene lookup returns CDR1 SGHTA and CDR2 FQGNSA. CDR3 loop: CASSRTRTGVYEQFF. Here the CDR3 DNA reads TGTGCCAGCAGCCGAACCAGGACAGGGGTTTATGAGCAGTTCTTC.

This clonotype was recorded many times. One end of the junction fails to match germline, which may point to a read error. This chain uses TRBV7-2 with TRBJ2-5, with D unclear. Germline CDR1 and CDR2: SGHTA and FQGNSA. The CDR3 has 12 amino acids. Here the CDR3 DNA reads TGTGCTAGCAGCCGCGTCGGGGAGACCCAGTACTTC. Encoded protein: CASSRVGETQYF.

This sequence joins TRBV6-5 and TRBJ1-5, with TRBD1 identical over 9 bases. Germline trimming cut 6 bases from V and 4 bases from J; bases unmatched to any gene: 7. The CDR3 is 15 amino acids. The V gene's germline CDR1 is MNHEY and CDR2 SVGAGI. In DNA form, the CDR3 reads TGTGCCAGCAGCAGAACAGGACAGGGGAATCAGCCCCAGCATTTT. Protein product: CASSRTGQGNQPQHF.

This sequence joins TRBV12-3 or TRBV12-4 and TRBJ1-4; the D gene is possibly TRBD1 (6 bases). There are 13 residues in the CDR3. V dropped 3 bases and J dropped 8 bases, with 10 bases sitting between them. CDR3: CASSFGTWEKLFF. The CDR3 DNA follows: TGTGCCAGCAGTTTTGGGACATGGGAAAAACTGTTTTTT.

This clonotype was seen a handful of times. The chain combines TRBV29-1 with TRBJ2-5, with D maybe TRBD2 (6 bases). V was shortened by 1 base and J by 4 bases, with 19 bases between the two germline ends. The CDR3 has 16 residues. Germline V gene data show CDR1 as SQVTM and CDR2 as ANQGSEA. DNA of the CDR3: TGCAGCGTTGAAGCGGTCCCCCAGTCGCGGGGAGAGACCCAGTACTTC. This sequence encodes CSVEAVPQSRGETQYF.

The rearrangement joins TRBV7-8 to TRBJ2-3, with 8 bases lining up with TRBD2. Per the germline V gene, CDR1 is SGHVS and CDR2 is FQNEAQ. This CDR3 comprises 17 residues. J was trimmed by 6 bases and V by 5 bases; bases with no gene match: 16. Written as DNA, the CDR3 is TGTGCCAGCAGCACCCTGGTGGTTAGCGGGACCACGGATACGCAGTATTTT. It specifies CASSTLVVSGTTDTQYF. Together with reference TRBV7-8 and TRBJ2-3, the CDR3 gives the full variable domain: GAGVSQSPRYKVAKRGQDVALRCDPISGHVSLFWYQQALGQGPEFLTYFQNEAQLDKSGLPSDRFFAERPEGSVSTLKIQRTQQEDSAVYLCASSTLVVSGTTDTQYFGPGTRLTVL.

This clonotype was counted between two and nine times. The chain joins TRBV20-1 to TRBJ2-3; 12 bases line up with TRBD1. The CDR3 contains 15 residues. Germline V gives CDR1 DFQATT, CDR2 SNEGSKA (reference sequence). Germline trimming cut 5 bases from V and 3 bases from J; bases unmatched to any gene: 6. The CDR3 sequence is CSADKGQGATDTQYF. CDR3 nucleotides: TGCAGTGCTGATAAGGGACAGGGGGCTACAGATACGCAGTATTTT.

Details on this clonotype: Because the CDR3 is missing its conserved closing phenylalanine or tryptophan, this is likely a read error. The chain links TRBV12-3 or TRBV12-4 to TRBJ2-2; no reliable D call. Trimming shortened V by 4 bases and J by 5 bases, and 5 bases separated the two germline ends. CDR3 length equals 12 residues. As DNA, the CDR3 is TGTGCCAGCAGTTGGGTAACCGGGGAGCTGTTTCTT. Translating it yields CASSWVTGELFL.

This rearrangement joins TRBV28 to TRBJ2-5, with 8 bases identical to TRBD1. Near its end, the DNA agrees better with TRBJ2-7, so the J call may be wrong. CDR1 is MDHEN, CDR2 SYDVKM, per germline. This CDR3 has 14 residues. The CDR3 DNA follows: TGTGCCAGCAGCCCTGGACAGGGTGTGCACGAGCAGTACTTC. Protein: CASSPGQGVHEQYF.

This chain links TRBV2 with TRBJ2-7; D uncertain. V gave up 6 bases and J gave up 4 bases, with 13 bases separating them. Looked up from germline, CDR1 is SNHLY and CDR2 is FYNNEI. There are 13 residues in the CDR3. The CDR3 region is CASSPLRSYEQYF. CDR3 coding DNA: TGTGCCAGCAGCCCCCTTCGATCATACGAGCAGTACTTC.

The chain is built from TRBV4-1 and TRBJ1-4, with 10 bases aligning to TRBD1. The CDR3 runs 14 residues. The germline V gene encodes CDR1 MGHRA and CDR2 YSYEKL. V lost 4 bases, J lost 8 bases, and 4 bases stayed unmatched. CDR3 bases: TGCGCCAGCAGCCGGGGGACAGGGGCCGAAAAACTGTTTTTT. Amino acids: CASSRGTGAEKLFF.

As concerns this clonotype: The junction shows a germline mismatch at one end, possibly a read error. V and J are TRBV15 and TRBJ2-7; a possible D gene is TRBD1 (5 bases). CDR1 is LNHNV, CDR2 YYDKDF, per germline (reference sequence). The CDR3 covers 15 residues. CDR3 in amino acids: CATSRLLGPSYVQYF. CDR3 coding DNA: TGTGCCACCAGCAGGCTGTTGGGGCCCTCCTACGTGCAGTACTTC.

Concerning this clonotype: Just one base apart from a much larger clone, this may be a read error. V and J are TRBV5-1 and TRBJ2-5; 11 nucleotides line up with TRBD2. Germline V gives CDR1 SGHRS, CDR2 YFSETQ. The V gene end was trimmed by 4 bases and the J gene end by 4 bases; junction bases not matched to a gene: 6. The CDR3 runs to 15 residues. The CDR3 coding sequence is TGCGCCAGCAGCCCGGGACTAGCGGTATTAGAGACCCAGTACTTC. This encodes CASSPGLAVLETQYF.

This rearrangement joins TRBV5-1 to TRBJ2-2; the D is unclear. V dropped 4 bases and J dropped 0 bases, with 16 bases sitting between them. This CDR3 region has 17 residues. In germline, CDR1 is SGHRS, CDR2 YFSETQ. CDR3 sequence: CASSLTQSKSNTGELFF. The CDR3 nucleotides read TGCGCCAGCAGCCTGACCCAATCCAAATCGAACACCGGGGAGCTGTTTTTT.

In its sample, this clonotype was seen a few times. The chain employs TRBV7-2 and TRBJ2-7, with 7 bases matching TRBD1. This CDR3 contains 13 residues. Germline CDR1 and CDR2: SGHTA and FQGNSA. The J segment lost 5 bases and the V segment lost 3 bases, leaving 4 bases of the junction unmatched. In DNA form, the CDR3 reads TGTGCCAGCAGCTTCCAACAGGGGCACGAGCAGTACTTC. This encodes CASSFQQGHEQYF.